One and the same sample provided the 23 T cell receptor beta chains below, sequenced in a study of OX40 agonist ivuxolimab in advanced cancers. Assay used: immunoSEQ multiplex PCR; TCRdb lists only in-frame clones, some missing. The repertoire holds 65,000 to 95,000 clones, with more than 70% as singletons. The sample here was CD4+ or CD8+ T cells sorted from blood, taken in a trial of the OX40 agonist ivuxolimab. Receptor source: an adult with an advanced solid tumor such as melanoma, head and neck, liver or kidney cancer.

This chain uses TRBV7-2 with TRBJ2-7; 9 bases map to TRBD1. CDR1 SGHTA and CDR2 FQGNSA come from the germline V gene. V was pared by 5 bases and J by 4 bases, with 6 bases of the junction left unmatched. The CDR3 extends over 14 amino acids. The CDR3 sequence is CASSLQGALYEQYF. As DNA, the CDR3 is TGTGCCAGCAGCCTACAGGGGGCCCTATACGAGCAGTACTTC.

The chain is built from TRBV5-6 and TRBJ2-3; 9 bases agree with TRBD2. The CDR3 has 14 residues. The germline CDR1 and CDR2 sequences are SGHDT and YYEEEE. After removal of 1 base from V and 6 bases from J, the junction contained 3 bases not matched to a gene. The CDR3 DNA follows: TGTGCCAGCAGCTTGAGTCTAGCGGGGGATACGCAGTATTTT. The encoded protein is CASSLSLAGDTQYF.

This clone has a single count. The CDR3 loop reads CASSPAGTPNYGYTF. DNA for the CDR3: TGCGCCAGCAGCCCGGCAGGCACTCCTAACTATGGCTACACCTTC. The V and J genes are TRBV5-1 and TRBJ1-2, with no clear D. In germline, CDR1 is SGHRS, CDR2 YFSETQ. CDR3 length equals 15 residues. With 4 bases removed from V and 0 bases from J, the gap between germline ends came to 13 bases.

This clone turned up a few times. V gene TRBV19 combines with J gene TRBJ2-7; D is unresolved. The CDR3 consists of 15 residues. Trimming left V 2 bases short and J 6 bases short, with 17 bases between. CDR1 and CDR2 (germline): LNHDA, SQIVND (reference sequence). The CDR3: CASSIPLAGSREQYF. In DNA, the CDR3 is TGTGCCAGTAGTATACCCCTGGCCGGGTCTCGCGAGCAGTACTTC.

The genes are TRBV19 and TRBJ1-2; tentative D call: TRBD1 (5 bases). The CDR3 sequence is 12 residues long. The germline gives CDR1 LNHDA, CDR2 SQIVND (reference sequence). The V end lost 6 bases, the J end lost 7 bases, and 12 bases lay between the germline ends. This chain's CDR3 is CASRGRDAGYTF. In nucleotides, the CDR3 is TGTGCCAGTAGAGGTAGGGACGCTGGCTACACCTTC.

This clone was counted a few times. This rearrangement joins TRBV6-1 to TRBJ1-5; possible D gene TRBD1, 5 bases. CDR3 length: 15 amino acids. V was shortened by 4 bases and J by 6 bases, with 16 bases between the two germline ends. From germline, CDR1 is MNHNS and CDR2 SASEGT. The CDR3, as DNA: TGTGCCAGCAGTGGGACGGCCGGGGGTGGTCAGCCCCAGCATTTT. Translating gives CASSGTAGGGQPQHF.

The CDR3 region has the DNA TGTGCCAGCAGCCCAGGGACAGGGGGCGTGCGTCGGGGCTACACCTTC. It is translated as CASSPGTGGVRRGYTF. The V call is TRBV7-3, the J call TRBJ1-2, with 12 positions matching TRBD1. Germline V CDR1 and CDR2: SGHTA, FQGTGA. This CDR3 region has 16 residues. After removal of 5 bases from V and 8 bases from J, the junction contained 12 bases not matched to a gene.

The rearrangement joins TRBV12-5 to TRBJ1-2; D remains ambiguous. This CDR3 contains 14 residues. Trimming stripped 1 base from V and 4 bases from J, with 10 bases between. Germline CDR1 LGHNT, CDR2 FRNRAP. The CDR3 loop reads CASGLGNSFYGYTF. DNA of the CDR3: TGTGCTAGTGGTTTGGGGAACAGCTTCTATGGCTACACCTTC.

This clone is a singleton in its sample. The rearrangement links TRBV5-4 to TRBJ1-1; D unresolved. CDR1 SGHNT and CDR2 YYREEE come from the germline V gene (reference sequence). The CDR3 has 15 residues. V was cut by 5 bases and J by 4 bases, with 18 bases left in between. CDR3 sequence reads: CASRGIGQEGTEAFF. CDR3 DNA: TGTGCCAGCAGGGGGATAGGCCAAGAGGGCACTGAAGCTTTCTTT.

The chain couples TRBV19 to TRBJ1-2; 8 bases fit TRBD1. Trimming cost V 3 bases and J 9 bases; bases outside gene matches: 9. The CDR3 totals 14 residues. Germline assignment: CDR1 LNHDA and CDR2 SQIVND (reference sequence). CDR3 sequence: CASSIGQGSSRYTF. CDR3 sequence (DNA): TGTGCCAGTAGTATCGGACAGGGCTCGTCTCGCTACACCTTC. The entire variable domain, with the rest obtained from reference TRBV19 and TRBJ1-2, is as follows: DGGITQSPKYLFRKEGQNVTLSCEQNLNHDAMYWYRQDPGQGLRLIYYSQIVNDFQKGDIAEGYSVSREKKESFPLTVTSAQKNPTAFYLCASSIGQGSSRYTFGSGTRLTVV.

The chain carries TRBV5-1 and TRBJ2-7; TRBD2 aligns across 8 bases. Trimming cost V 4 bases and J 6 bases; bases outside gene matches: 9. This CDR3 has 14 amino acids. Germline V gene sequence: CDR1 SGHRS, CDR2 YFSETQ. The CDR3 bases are TGCGCCAGCAGCCCCCAAGCGGGAGAGCGCGAGCAGTACTTC. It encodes CASSPQAGEREQYF.

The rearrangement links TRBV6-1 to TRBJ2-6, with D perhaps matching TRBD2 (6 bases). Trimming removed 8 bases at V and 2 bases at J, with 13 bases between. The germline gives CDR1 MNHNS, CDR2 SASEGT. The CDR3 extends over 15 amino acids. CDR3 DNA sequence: TGTGCCAGCCCAGGAGGGTCGGCTGGGGCCAACGTCCTGACTTTC. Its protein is CASPGGSAGANVLTF.

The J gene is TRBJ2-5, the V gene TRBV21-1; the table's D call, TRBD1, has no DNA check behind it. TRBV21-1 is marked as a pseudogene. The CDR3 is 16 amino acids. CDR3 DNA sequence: TGTGCCAGCAATCTAGGCGCAGGGGCGAACCAAGAGACCCAGTACTTC. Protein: CASNLGAGANQETQYF.

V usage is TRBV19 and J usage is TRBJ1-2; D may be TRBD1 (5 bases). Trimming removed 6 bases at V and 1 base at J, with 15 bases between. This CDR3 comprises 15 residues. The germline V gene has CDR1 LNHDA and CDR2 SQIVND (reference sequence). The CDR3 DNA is TGTGCCAGTAGAGTCGACAGACAATATAACTATGGCTACACCTTC. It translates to CASRVDRQYNYGYTF.

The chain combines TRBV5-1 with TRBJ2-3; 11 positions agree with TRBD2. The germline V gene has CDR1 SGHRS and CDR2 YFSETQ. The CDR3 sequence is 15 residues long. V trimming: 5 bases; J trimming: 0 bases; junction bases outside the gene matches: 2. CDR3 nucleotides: TGCGCCAGCAGGAGGACTAGCGGGAGCACAGATACGCAGTATTTT. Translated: CASRRTSGSTDTQYF. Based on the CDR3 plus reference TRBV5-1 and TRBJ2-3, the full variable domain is KAGVTQTPRYLIKTRGQQVTLSCSPISGHRSVSWYQQTPGQGLQFLFEYFSETQRNKGNFPGRFSGRQFSNSRSEMNVSTLELGDSALYLCASRRTSGSTDTQYFGPGTRLTVL.

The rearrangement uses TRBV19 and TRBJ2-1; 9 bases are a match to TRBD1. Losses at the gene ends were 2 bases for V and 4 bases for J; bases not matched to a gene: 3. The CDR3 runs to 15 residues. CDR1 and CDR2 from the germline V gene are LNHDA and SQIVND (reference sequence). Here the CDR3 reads CASSIPGQGYNEQFF. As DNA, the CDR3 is TGTGCCAGTAGTATACCCGGACAGGGGTACAATGAGCAGTTCTTC.

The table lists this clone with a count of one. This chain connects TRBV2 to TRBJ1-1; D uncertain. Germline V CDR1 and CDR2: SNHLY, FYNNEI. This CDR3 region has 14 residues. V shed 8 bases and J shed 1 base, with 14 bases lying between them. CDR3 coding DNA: TGTGCCAGCTACCCCGAGGGTACGAACACTGAAGCTTTCTTT. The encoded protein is CASYPEGTNTEAFF.

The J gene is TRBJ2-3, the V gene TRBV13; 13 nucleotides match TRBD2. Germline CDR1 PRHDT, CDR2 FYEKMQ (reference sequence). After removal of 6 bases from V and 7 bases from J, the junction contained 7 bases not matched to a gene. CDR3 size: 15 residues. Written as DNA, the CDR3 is TGTGCCAGCAGGGCCGGGACTAGCGGGATGTATACGCAGTATTTT. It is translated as CASRAGTSGMYTQYF.

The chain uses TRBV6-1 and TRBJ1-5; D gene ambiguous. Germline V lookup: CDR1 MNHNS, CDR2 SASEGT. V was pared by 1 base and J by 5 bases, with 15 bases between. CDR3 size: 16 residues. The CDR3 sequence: CASSEEPSLPYQPQHF. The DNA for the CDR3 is TGTGCCAGCAGTGAAGAACCGTCCTTACCTTATCAGCCCCAGCATTTT.

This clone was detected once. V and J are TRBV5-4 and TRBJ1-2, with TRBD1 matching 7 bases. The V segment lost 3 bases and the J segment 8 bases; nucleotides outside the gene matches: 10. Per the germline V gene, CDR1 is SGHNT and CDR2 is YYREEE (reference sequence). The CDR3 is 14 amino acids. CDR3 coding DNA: TGTGCCAGCAGCTCCGGACAGGCCGTGGGGGGCTACACCTTC. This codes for CASSSGQAVGGYTF.

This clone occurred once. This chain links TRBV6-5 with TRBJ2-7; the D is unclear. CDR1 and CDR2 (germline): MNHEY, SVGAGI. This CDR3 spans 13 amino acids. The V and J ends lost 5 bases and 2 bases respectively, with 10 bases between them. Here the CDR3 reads CASSRDGPYEQYF. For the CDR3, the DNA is TGTGCCAGCAGTCGCGACGGGCCCTACGAGCAGTACTTC.

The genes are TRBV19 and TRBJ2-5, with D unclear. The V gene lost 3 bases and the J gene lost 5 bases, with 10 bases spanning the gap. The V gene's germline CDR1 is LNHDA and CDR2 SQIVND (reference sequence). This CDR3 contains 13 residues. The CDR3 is CASSIAAWETQYF. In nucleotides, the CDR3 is TGTGCCAGTAGTATTGCGGCGTGGGAGACCCAGTACTTC.

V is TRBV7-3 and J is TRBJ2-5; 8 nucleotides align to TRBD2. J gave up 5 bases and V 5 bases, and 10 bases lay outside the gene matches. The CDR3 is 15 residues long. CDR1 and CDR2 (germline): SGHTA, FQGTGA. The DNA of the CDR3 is TGTGCCAGCAGCCCTCAAGCGGGAGCTTTGGAGACCCAGTACTTC. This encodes CASSPQAGALETQYF.